This TCR beta chain was recorded in a study of beta chain features in type 1 diabetes. Overall study findings and caveats: People with Type 1 diabetes carried modestly yet significantly shorter TCRB CDR3s in all four CD4+ subsets. Equally in patients and controls, shorter templates might have been favored by PCR. Within patients, naive, central memory and Treg TCRB repertoires seemed more similar than within healthy donors.

Reverse transcribing all isolated RNA meant expressed TCRB transcripts were sequenced. Assay: immunoSEQ multiplex PCR; the TCRdb copy retains only in-frame clones and omits some. The sample includes about half a million clones, about an eighth seen only once; the top ten take roughly 0.046%. With regard to this clone: Its specificity is unknown.

CDR1 is LGHNA, CDR2 YSLEER, per germline. V shed 3 bases and J 5 bases; nucleotides not matched to a gene: 10. The CDR3 covers 17 residues. The receptor comes from a woman under 30 in good health. Material for sequencing was naive CD4+ T cells from blood. This rearrangement joins TRBV4-3 to TRBJ2-1; 10 bases agree with TRBD2. CDR3 DNA sequence: TGCGCCAGCAGCCACGGACCTAGCGGGAGTGGGAACAATGAGCAGTTCTTC. Translating gives CASSHGPSGSGNNEQFF.